This TCR beta chain emerged from a study of CD8+CD57+ T cells in acquired aplastic anemia. This clonotype came up many times. Its antigen is currently unknown. Profiling of TCR beta VDJ combinations and CDR3 sequences used genomic DNA as template. A single record per CDR3 protein comes from TCRdb applying MiXCR to the reads. The table shows under 350,000 distinct CDR3 sequences, with 45% to 65% occurring only once. Findings and limits, study-wide: About 30 CD8+ CDR3 sequences occurred in both the patients and the controls.

This CDR3 has 16 amino acids. Trimming took 2 bases from V and 4 from J; bases not matched to a gene: 3. Per germline, CDR1 SGDLS and CDR2 YYNGEE. The sequence came from a human donor with severe aplastic anemia or a healthy control (not recorded which). The chain joins TRBV9 to TRBJ2-7; TRBD2 aligns across 16 bases. Input material: sorted CD4+, CD8+, or CD8+CD57+ T cells (not recorded which) from PBMCs. CDR3 DNA: TGTGCCAGCAGCGTGGGGACTAGCGGGGGGGCTTACGAGCAGTACTTC. It yields the protein CASSVGTSGGAYEQYF.